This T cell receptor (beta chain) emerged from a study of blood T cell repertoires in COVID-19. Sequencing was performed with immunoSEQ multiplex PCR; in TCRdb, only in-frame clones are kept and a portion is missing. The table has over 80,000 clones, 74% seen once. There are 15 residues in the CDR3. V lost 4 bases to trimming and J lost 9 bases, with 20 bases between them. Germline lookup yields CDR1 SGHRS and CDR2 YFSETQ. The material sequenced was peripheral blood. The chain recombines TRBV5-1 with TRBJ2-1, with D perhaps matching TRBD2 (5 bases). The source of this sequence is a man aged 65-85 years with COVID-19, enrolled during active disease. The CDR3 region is CASSHDGGSEGEQFF. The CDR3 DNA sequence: TGCGCCAGCAGCCACGACGGAGGCTCTGAGGGTGAGCAGTTCTTC.